Listed below are T cell receptor beta chains from one sample, sequenced in a study of CD8 T cells in cerebrospinal fluid in Alzheimer's disease. TCRdb re-called the 10x single-cell sequencing reads; every CDR3 protein appears as one record, without DNA. The listing contains approximately 1,200 distinct CDR3 sequences. The material sequenced was cerebrospinal fluid. These receptors were obtained from a human donor in good health. CDR3s include the opening cysteine and the closing phenylalanine or tryptophan. Fields, in order: J gene, clone size, V gene, CDR3 protein. Clone size is given for some rows only: seen once, a few or many times, or a class if the clone is expanded.

J: TRBJ2-7; size: medium-sized; V: TRBV5-4; CDR3: CASSRSSGRVNEQYF
J: TRBJ2-7; size: large; V: TRBV3-1; CDR3: CASSQALGPYEQYF
J: TRBJ1-5; size: large; V: TRBV30; CDR3: CAWSRGQGNQPQHF
J: TRBJ1-2; size: medium-sized; V: TRBV5-1; CDR3: CASSSTSGRSYGYTF
J: TRBJ2-1; size: large; V: TRBV20-1; CDR3: CSARSPDGEKASYNEQFF
J: TRBJ2-3; size: medium-sized; V: TRBV5-5; CDR3: CASSLDRGGADTQYF
J: TRBJ2-7; size: medium-sized; V: TRBV5-5; CDR3: CASSWWTTKNRYEQYF
J: TRBJ1-4; size: medium-sized; V: TRBV30; CDR3: CAWSVRSGQGDEKLFF
J: TRBJ2-1; size: large; V: TRBV6-4; CDR3: CASSYRENNEQFF
J: TRBJ2-7; size: -; V: TRBV6-5; CDR3: CASRGTGGSYEQYF
J: TRBJ2-3; size: -; V: TRBV5-1; CDR3: CASSKLAATDTQYF
J: TRBJ2-7; size: -; V: TRBV13; CDR3: CASSPGQASYEQYF
J: TRBJ1-4; size: medium-sized; V: TRBV20-1; CDR3: CSASPSGGTEGKLFF
J: TRBJ2-4; size: medium-sized; V: TRBV20-1; CDR3: CSARDTRAGEGDIQYF